This T cell receptor (beta chain) comes out of a study of blood T cell repertoires in COVID-19. Across the study: The study drew acute and convalescent COVID-19 samples from the United States, Italy and Spain. PBMCs, B-cell-depleted T cells, or T cells provided the cDNA or gDNA that made up the material.

Per the authors' pipeline: Estimates of nucleated cell counts were drawn from the amplification of reference gene primers. Method: immunoSEQ multiplex PCR; TCRdb's copy keeps in-frame clones and lacks some. The V and J calls and clone size were taken over from that table, and D and trimming were inferred from the DNA. Among around 400,000 clones, more than 80% were seen once, and the ten largest hold more than 1%. CDR1 and CDR2 (germline): ENHRY, SYGVKD. The CDR3 sequence is 15 residues long. V shed 0 bases and J shed 3 bases, with 9 bases lying between them. The TCR sequence derives from a man aged 35 to 55 with acute or convalescent COVID-19. Sample: peripheral blood. The chain couples TRBV10-3 to TRBJ1-5, with a weak D call TRBD1 (6 bases). The CDR3 DNA sequence: TGTGCCATCAGTGAGTCGAGGACAGACAATCAGCCCCAGCATTTT. Translation: CAISESRTDNQPQHF.